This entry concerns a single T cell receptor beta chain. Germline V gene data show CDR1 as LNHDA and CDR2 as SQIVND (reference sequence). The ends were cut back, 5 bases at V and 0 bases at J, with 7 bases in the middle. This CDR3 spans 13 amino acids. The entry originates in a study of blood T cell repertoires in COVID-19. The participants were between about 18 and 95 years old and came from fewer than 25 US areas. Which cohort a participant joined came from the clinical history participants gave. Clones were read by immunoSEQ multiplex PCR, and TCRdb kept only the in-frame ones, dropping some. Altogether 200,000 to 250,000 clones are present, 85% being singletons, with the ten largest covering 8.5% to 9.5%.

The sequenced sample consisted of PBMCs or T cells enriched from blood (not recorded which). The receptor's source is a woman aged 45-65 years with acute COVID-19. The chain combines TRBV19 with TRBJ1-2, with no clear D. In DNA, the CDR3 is TGTGCCAGTAGTCCCGGGACTAACTATGGCTACACCTTC. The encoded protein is CASSPGTNYGYTF.